The 23 T cell receptor beta chains presented below share a single source sample, sequenced in a study of shared clonotypes between healthy human individuals. Profiling relied on immunoSEQ multiplex PCR, and the TCRdb table lists in-frame clones only, not all of them. The sample contains 1,400,000 or so clones, 98% of which appear only once. The sample was naive CD4+ T cells sorted from blood. Subset reported: CD45RA+ positively selected. These TCRs come from a man younger than 40 in good health.

This sequence joins TRBV4-2 and TRBJ2-7; 15 bases map to TRBD2. The V and J ends lost 4 bases and 4 bases, in that order; junction bases with no gene match: 11. Germline V gene lookup returns CDR1 LGHNA and CDR2 YNFKEQ. The CDR3 consists of 18 residues. This CDR3 is CASSPLGLAGGTRYEQYF. The CDR3 nucleotides are TGTGCCAGCAGCCCCCTGGGACTAGCGGGAGGTACAAGGTACGAGCAGTACTTC.

The rearrangement links TRBV27 to TRBJ2-3; 11 positions match TRBD2. The germline V gene encodes CDR1 MNHEY and CDR2 SMNVEV (reference sequence). V lost 5 bases, J lost 2 bases, and 9 bases stayed unmatched. This CDR3 contains 17 residues. The CDR3 loop reads CASSLLAGGGFTDTQYF. Here the CDR3 DNA reads TGTGCCAGCAGTCTGCTAGCGGGAGGTGGGTTCACAGATACGCAGTATTTT.

The chain recombines TRBV11-2 with TRBJ2-7; 12 nucleotides match TRBD2. V was clipped by 7 bases and J by 3 bases; unmatched bases: 7. The CDR3 runs 15 residues. Germline CDR1 is SGHAT and CDR2 is FQNNGV. Here the CDR3 reads CASTSTSGRIYEQYF. The CDR3 DNA sequence: TGTGCCAGCACCTCGACTAGCGGGAGAATCTACGAGCAGTACTTC.

As regards this clone: The sample holds other DNA sequences that translate to the same CDR3. The genes are TRBV9 and TRBJ2-7; 8 bases agree with TRBD1. The CDR3 is 14 residues long. J was trimmed by 6 bases and V by 2 bases; bases with no gene match: 7. Germline V gives CDR1 SGDLS, CDR2 YYNGEE. The CDR3 here is CASSVGTGLGEQYF. The CDR3, as DNA: TGTGCCAGCAGCGTGGGGACAGGTCTCGGCGAGCAGTACTTC.

The genes are TRBV7-2 and TRBJ1-1; D possibly corresponds to TRBD1 (5 bases). The CDR3 contains 15 residues. Germline V CDR1 and CDR2: SGHTA, FQGNSA. Trimming removed 2 bases at V and 0 bases at J, with 10 bases between. Here the CDR3 DNA reads TGTGCCAGCAGCTTATTAGGGGTTATGAACACTGAAGCTTTCTTT. It specifies CASSLLGVMNTEAFF.

V gene TRBV19 combines with J gene TRBJ2-1; the match to TRBD2 covers 14 bases. The CDR3 is made up of 16 amino acids. Germline V lookup: CDR1 LNHDA, CDR2 SQIVND (reference sequence). The J segment lost 4 bases and the V segment lost 9 bases, leaving 8 bases of the junction unmatched. CDR3 nucleotides: TGTGCCAGCGTCGGACTAGCGGGAGGATCATACAATGAGCAGTTCTTC. Its translation: CASVGLAGGSYNEQFF.

The chain carries TRBV11-2 and TRBJ2-5, with D possibly matching TRBD1 (5 bases). Trimming left V 5 bases short and J 4 bases short, with 20 bases between. The CDR3 covers 16 residues. CDR1 SGHAT and CDR2 FQNNGV come from the germline V gene. DNA of the CDR3: TGTGCCAGCAGCAAGACTTCCCGGGCCACAGGAGAGACCCAGTACTTC. It encodes CASSKTSRATGETQYF.

CDR3 coding DNA: TGTGCCAGCAGCTTAGCAAGTTGGGGGCCTGGAAACACCATATATTTT. Translating it yields CASSLASWGPGNTIYF. The chain combines TRBV7-6 with TRBJ1-3, with D possibly being TRBD1 (6 bases). Per germline, CDR1 SGHVS and CDR2 FNYEAQ. The CDR3 has 16 residues. V was pared by 0 bases and J by 2 bases, with 11 bases between. Based on the CDR3 plus reference TRBV7-6 and TRBJ1-3, the full variable domain is GAGVSQSPRYKVTKRGQDVALRCDPISGHVSLYWYRQALGQGPEFLTYFNYEAQQDKSGLPNDRFSAERPEGSISTLTIQRTEQRDSAMYRCASSLASWGPGNTIYFGEGSWLTVV.

V and J are TRBV9 and TRBJ2-3; D is ambiguous. The germline gives CDR1 SGDLS, CDR2 YYNGEE. Trimming stripped 0 bases from V and 6 bases from J, with 17 bases between. The CDR3 contains 16 residues. The CDR3 loop reads CASSVGGSSIFDTQYF. In DNA, the CDR3 is TGTGCCAGCAGCGTAGGAGGCAGTTCCATTTTTGATACGCAGTATTTT.

The V call is TRBV19, the J call TRBJ1-5; a possible D gene is TRBD1 (5 bases). Deletions cut 3 bases from V and 5 bases from J, with 23 bases between. The CDR3 covers 18 residues. Germline lookup yields CDR1 LNHDA and CDR2 SQIVND (reference sequence). CDR3 nucleotides: TGTGCCAGTAGTATCCATCCCTCCGCAGGGATCGGAGATCAGCCCCAGCATTTT. Translating it yields CASSIHPSAGIGDQPQHF.

The chain links TRBV10-3 to TRBJ2-7, with D tentatively TRBD1 (6 bases). The V end lost 0 bases, the J end lost 2 bases, and 14 bases lay between the germline ends. The CDR3 consists of 16 residues. CDR1 is ENHRY, CDR2 SYGVKD, per germline. In DNA, the CDR3 is TGTGCCATCAGTGAGTCGGGGCGGTCAGGGGCCTACGAGCAGTACTTC. Translated: CAISESGRSGAYEQYF.

V usage is TRBV28 and J usage is TRBJ1-2; unclear D gene. The CDR3 length is 12 residues. CDR1 is MDHEN, CDR2 SYDVKM, per germline. V shed 6 bases and J shed 8 bases, with 13 bases lying between them. The CDR3 protein is CASSPIGLGYTF. CDR3 bases: TGTGCCAGCAGCCCCATAGGGTTAGGCTACACCTTC.

V is TRBV10-3 and J is TRBJ2-7, with a weak D call TRBD2 (8 bases). The CDR3 runs to 14 residues. CDR1 is ENHRY, CDR2 SYGVKD, per germline. V lost 4 bases, J lost 4 bases, and 14 bases lay in between. The CDR3 spells CAISVAGQHYEQYF. As DNA, the CDR3 is TGTGCCATCAGTGTAGCGGGACAGCATTACGAGCAGTACTTC.

This chain uses TRBV5-1 with TRBJ2-7, with 7 positions matching TRBD1. There are 13 residues in the CDR3. The germline V gene has CDR1 SGHRS and CDR2 YFSETQ. Trimming cost V 4 bases and J 3 bases; bases outside gene matches: 4. The DNA of the CDR3 is TGCGCCAGCAGCCATCAGGGGGACTACGAGCAGTACTTC. Protein: CASSHQGDYEQYF.

This clone was found once. The chain joins TRBV5-6 to TRBJ2-7; D is ambiguous. The germline V gene has CDR1 SGHDT and CDR2 YYEEEE. V lost 4 bases and J lost 6, with 20 bases in between. CDR3 length: 15 residues. The CDR3 reads CASSPSAGGRTEQYF. The DNA for the CDR3 is TGTGCCAGCAGCCCCTCTGCTGGCGGTCGAACCGAGCAGTACTTC. Filled out from reference TRBV5-6 and TRBJ2-7, the complete variable domain reads DAGVTQSPTHLIKTRGQQVTLRCSPKSGHDTVSWYQQALGQGPQFIFQYYEEEERQRGNFPDRFSGHQFPNYSSELNVNALLLGDSALYLCASSPSAGGRTEQYFGPGTRLTVT.

The rearrangement uses TRBV18 and TRBJ2-5; D is perhaps TRBD2 (6 bases). The CDR3 spans 13 residues. Germline CDR1 is KGHSH and CDR2 is LQKENI. V gave up 2 bases and J gave up 7 bases, with 11 bases separating them. The CDR3 protein is CASSPDLGGTQYF. Written as DNA, the CDR3 is TGTGCCAGCTCACCAGACTTGGGAGGGACCCAGTACTTC.

This chain links TRBV7-9 with TRBJ2-1; tentative D call: TRBD2 (5 bases). Germline lookup yields CDR1 SEHNR and CDR2 FQNEAQ (reference sequence). V was trimmed by 5 bases and J by 5 bases, leaving 10 bases between them. The CDR3 runs 13 residues. The DNA for the CDR3 is TGTGCCAGCAGCCTAACGCGGGACAATGAGCAGTTCTTC. Translated, it gives CASSLTRDNEQFF.

The chain is built from TRBV12-5 and TRBJ2-3, with 9 bases that match TRBD1. This CDR3 is 14 amino acids long. V shed 5 bases, J shed 5 bases, and the junction held 5 bases outside the gene matches. Germline V gene lookup returns CDR1 LGHNT and CDR2 FRNRAP. CDR3 loop: CASGPGQGRDTQYF. The CDR3 coding sequence is TGTGCTAGTGGTCCAGGACAGGGGAGAGATACGCAGTATTTT.

This rearrangement joins TRBV14 to TRBJ2-7, with 8 bases matching TRBD1. V shed 2 bases, J shed 1 base, and the junction held 7 bases outside the gene matches. This CDR3 spans 16 amino acids. Per germline, CDR1 SGHDN and CDR2 FVKESK. The CDR3 DNA reads TGTGCCAGCAGCCAACGACCGGGACAGGCATCCTACGAGCAGTACTTC. Residues: CASSQRPGQASYEQYF. Full variable domain (missing parts from reference TRBV14 and TRBJ2-7): EAGVTQFPSHSVIEKGQTVTLRCDPISGHDNLYWYRRVMGKEIKFLLHFVKESKQDESGMPNNRFLAERTGGTYSTLKVQPAELEDSGVYFCASSQRPGQASYEQYFGPGTRLTVT.

The chain uses TRBV9 and TRBJ2-3, with 9 bases matching TRBD1. From germline, CDR1 is SGDLS and CDR2 YYNGEE. V shed 4 bases and J 1 base; nucleotides not matched to a gene: 1. The CDR3 loop spans 14 amino acids. CDR3 sequence reads: CASSRTGGTDTQYF. For the CDR3, the DNA is TGTGCCAGCAGCCGGACAGGGGGCACAGATACGCAGTATTTT.

This chain links TRBV29-1 with TRBJ2-3; 7 nucleotides agree with TRBD2. V lost 4 bases to trimming and J lost 2 bases; unmatched junction nucleotides: 6. Germline V gene sequence: CDR1 SQVTM, CDR2 ANQGSEA. The CDR3 totals 14 residues. CDR3 loop: CSVGREVLTDTQYF. As DNA, the CDR3 is TGCAGCGTTGGCCGGGAGGTACTCACAGATACGCAGTATTTT.

On this clone: Additional DNA sequences in this sample encode the identical CDR3. The genes are TRBV5-1 and TRBJ2-1; D is unresolved. This CDR3 contains 15 residues. With 0 bases removed from V and 4 bases from J, the gap between germline ends came to 11 bases. Germline CDR1 is SGHRS and CDR2 is YFSETQ. The CDR3 here is CASSLGSLGYNEQFF. The CDR3 DNA reads as TGCGCCAGCAGCTTGGGGAGCCTTGGGTACAATGAGCAGTTCTTC.

The sample holds one count of this clone. The rearrangement uses TRBV11-2 and TRBJ2-1; D tentatively reads TRBD1 or TRBD2 (5 bases each). Trimming removed 4 bases at V and 3 bases at J, with 13 bases between. Looked up from germline, CDR1 is SGHAT and CDR2 is FQNNGV. The CDR3 sequence is 15 residues long. This CDR3 reads CASSSSGRYYNEQFF. CDR3 DNA: TGTGCCAGCAGCTCGTCGGGACGATACTACAATGAGCAGTTCTTC.